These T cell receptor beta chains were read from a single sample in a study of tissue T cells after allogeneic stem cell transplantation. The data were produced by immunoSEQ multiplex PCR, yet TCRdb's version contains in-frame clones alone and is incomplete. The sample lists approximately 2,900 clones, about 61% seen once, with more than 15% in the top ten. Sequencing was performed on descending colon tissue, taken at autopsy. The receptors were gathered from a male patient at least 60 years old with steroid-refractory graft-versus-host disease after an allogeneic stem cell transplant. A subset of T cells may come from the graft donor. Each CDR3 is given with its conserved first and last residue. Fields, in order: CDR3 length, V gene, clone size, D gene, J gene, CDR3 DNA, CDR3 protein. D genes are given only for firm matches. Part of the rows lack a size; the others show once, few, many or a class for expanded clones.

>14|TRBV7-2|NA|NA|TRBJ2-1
TGTGCCAGCACCCCCGGGGGCTCCTACAATGAGCAGTTCTTC
CASTPGGSYNEQFF
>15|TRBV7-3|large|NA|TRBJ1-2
TGTGCCAGCAGTCAAACAGGGTCGGGGGACTATGGCTACACCTTC
CASSQTGSGDYGYTF
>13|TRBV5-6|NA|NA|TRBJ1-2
TGTGCCAGCCGATCACAGGAGCTTTATGGCTACACCTTC
CASRSQELYGYTF
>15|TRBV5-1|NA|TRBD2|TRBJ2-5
TGCGCCAGCAGCTCGGCGGGGGGCCGGGAAGAGACCCAGTACTTC
CASSSAGGREETQYF
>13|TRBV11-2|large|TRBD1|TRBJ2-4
TGTGCCAGCACCCCCGGACAGGGAAACATTCAGTACTTC
CASTPGQGNIQYF
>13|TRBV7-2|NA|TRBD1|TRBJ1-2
TGTGCCAGCAGCTCACGACAGGGGCATGGCTACACCTTC
CASSSRQGHGYTF
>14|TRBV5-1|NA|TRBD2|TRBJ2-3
TGCGCCAGCAGTTCGGGGGGTCGGACAGATACGCAGTATTTT
CASSSGGRTDTQYF
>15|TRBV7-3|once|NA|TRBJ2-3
TGTGCCAGCAGCTTTTCAGGCCTGCGGACAGATACGCAGTATTTT
CASSFSGLRTDTQYF
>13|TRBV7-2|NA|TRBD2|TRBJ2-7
TGTGCCAGCAGCCTGACTAGCGCTTACGAGCAGTACTTC
CASSLTSAYEQYF
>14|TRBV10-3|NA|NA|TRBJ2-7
TGTGCCACCAAGGATCCGGGCCTCTCCTACGAGCAGTACTTC
CATKDPGLSYEQYF
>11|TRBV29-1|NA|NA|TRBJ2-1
TGCAGCGTCCAACGCACTAATGAGCAGTTCTTC
CSVQRTNEQFF
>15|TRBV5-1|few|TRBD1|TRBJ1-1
TGCGCCAGCAGCTTGGGACAGGGAATGAACACTGAAGCTTTCTTT
CASSLGQGMNTEAFF
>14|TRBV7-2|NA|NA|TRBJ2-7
TGTGCCAGCAGCTTTGCCGGGGAATACTACGAGCAGTACTTC
CASSFAGEYYEQYF
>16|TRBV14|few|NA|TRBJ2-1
TGTGCCAGCAGCTATGCAGGGGTTAATTCCTACAATGAGCAGTTCTTC
CASSYAGVNSYNEQFF
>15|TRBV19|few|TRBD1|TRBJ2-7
TGTGCCAGTCTGGGGACAGGGGGTGATCCGAACGAGCAGTACTTC
CASLGTGGDPNEQYF
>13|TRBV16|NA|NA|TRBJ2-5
TGTGCCAGCAGCCAAGGGGGATTAGAGACCCAGTACTTC
CASSQGGLETQYF
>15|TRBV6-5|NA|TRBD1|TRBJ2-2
TGTGCCAGCAGTTACCCCGACAGGGCCCCCGGGGAGCTGTTTTTT
CASSYPDRAPGELFF
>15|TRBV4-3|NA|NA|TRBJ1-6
TGCGCCAGCAGCCTTGGCCAGGGACATAATTCACCCCTCCACTTT
CASSLGQGHNSPLHF
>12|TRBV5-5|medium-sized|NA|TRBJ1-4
TGTGCCAGCAGCTTCCGGGGAGAAAAACTGTTTTTT
CASSFRGEKLFF
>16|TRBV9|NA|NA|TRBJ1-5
TGTGCCAGCAGCGTGGGAGTGGGACCTCAGAATCAGCCCCAGCATTTT
CASSVGVGPQNQPQHF
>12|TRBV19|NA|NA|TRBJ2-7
TGTGCCAGTAGTATTGGGTCCTACGAGCAGTACTTC
CASSIGSYEQYF
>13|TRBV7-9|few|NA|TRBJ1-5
TGTGCCAGCAGCTTCTCCAAGGATCAGCCCCAGCATTTT
CASSFSKDQPQHF
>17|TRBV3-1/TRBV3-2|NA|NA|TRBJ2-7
TGTGCCAGCAGCCAATTTCCTTGGAGGACATCCAACTACGAGCAGTACTTC
CASSQFPWRTSNYEQYF
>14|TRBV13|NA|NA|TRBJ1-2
TGTGCCAGCAGCTCAGGACGGTCTAACTATGGCTACACCTTC
CASSSGRSNYGYTF
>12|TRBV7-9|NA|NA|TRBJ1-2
TGTGCCAGCAGCTTAACGCCATATGGCTACACCTTC
CASSLTPYGYTF
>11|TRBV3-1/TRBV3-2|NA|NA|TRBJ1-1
TGTGCCAGCAGCCAGGGATGGGAAGCTTTCTTT
CASSQGWEAFF
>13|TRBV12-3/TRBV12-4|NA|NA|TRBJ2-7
TGTGCCAGCAGTTTCGGTCAGTTCTACGAGCAGTACTTC
CASSFGQFYEQYF
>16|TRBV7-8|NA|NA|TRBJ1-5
TGTGCCAGCAGCCTAAATCCAGTGAATAGCAATCAGCCCCAGCATTTT
CASSLNPVNSNQPQHF
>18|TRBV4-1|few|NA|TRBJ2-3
TGCGCCAGCAGCCAAGGCCTCTCGGGGCGGACTAGCACAGATACGCAGTATTTT
CASSQGLSGRTSTDTQYF
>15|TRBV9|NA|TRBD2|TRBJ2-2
TGTGCCAGCAGCGGTAGCGGGGGGGACACCGGGGAGCTGTTTTTT
CASSGSGGDTGELFF
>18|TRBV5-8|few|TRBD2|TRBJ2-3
TGTGCCAGCAGCTTGGGCGAGGGGACTAGCGGCACCACAGATACGCAGTATTTT
CASSLGEGTSGTTDTQYF
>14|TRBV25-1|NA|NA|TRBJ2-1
TGTGCCAGCGGGAGGGGGACCACCTACAATGAGCAGTTCTTC
CASGRGTTYNEQFF
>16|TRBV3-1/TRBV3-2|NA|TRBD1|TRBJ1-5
TGTGCCAGCAGCCAGACAGGGATCGGCGGCAATCAGCCCCAGCATTTT
CASSQTGIGGNQPQHF
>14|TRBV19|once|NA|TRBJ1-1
TGTGCCAGTAGTATAAAGGCCCAGAACACTGAAGCTTTCTTT
CASSIKAQNTEAFF
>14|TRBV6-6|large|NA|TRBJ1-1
TGTGCCAGCAGTACCCGGGACAAGAACACTGAAGCTTTCTTT
CASSTRDKNTEAFF
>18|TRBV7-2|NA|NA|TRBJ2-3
TGTGCCAGCAGCTTAGCCTTTGGGGTCAGACAGGCATACGATACGCAGTATTTT
CASSLAFGVRQAYDTQYF
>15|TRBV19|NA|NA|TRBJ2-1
TGTGCCAGTAAGAATTGGGGGGGCCATTACAATGAGCAGTTCTTC
CASKNWGGHYNEQFF
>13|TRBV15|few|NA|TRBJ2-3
TGTGCCACCACTGCCCCTCCTGCAGATACGCAGTATTTT
CATTAPPADTQYF
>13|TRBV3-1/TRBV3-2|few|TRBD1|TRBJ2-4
TGTGCCAGCAGAAGGGGGCGCGAAAACATTCAGTACTTC
CASRRGRENIQYF
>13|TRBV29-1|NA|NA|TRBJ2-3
TGCAGCGTGGCCAGGGACTTCACAGATACGCAGTATTTT
CSVARDFTDTQYF